A single sample gave rise to the 16 T cell receptor beta chains below, sequenced in a study of blood T cell dynamics during melanoma immunotherapy. As for time point: week 3, after first cycle of checkpoint inhibitor. Here immunoSEQ multiplex PCR was the method, and the copy in TCRdb shows in-frame clones only, minus some. The profile shows 9,500 to 14,000 clones, around 90% of them singletons. Sequencing was performed on blood, taken from a patient treated with checkpoint blockade. These receptor sequences come from a human donor with melanoma.

The CDR3 bases are TGTGCCAGCAGCCCATCGGGGGGGTTGACTGAAGCTTTCTTT. This sequence encodes CASSPSGGLTEAFF. The gene calls are TRBV5-4 and TRBJ1-1; tentatively, D is TRBD1 (5 bases). The germline CDR1 and CDR2 sequences are SGHNT and YYREEE (reference sequence). V was shortened by 4 bases and J by 5 bases, with 15 bases between the two germline ends. This CDR3 contains 14 residues.

V and J are TRBV30 and TRBJ2-3; 13 bases align to TRBD2. With V trimmed by 8 bases and J by 6 bases, 8 bases remained unmatched. CDR3 length: 14 residues. CDR1 is GTSNPN, CDR2 SVGIG, per germline (reference sequence). In DNA, the CDR3 is TGTGCCACCGGACTAGCGGGAGTGGGGGATACGCAGTATTTT. Amino acid sequence: CATGLAGVGDTQYF.

The chain uses TRBV18 and TRBJ1-1; D may be TRBD1 (5 bases). V was shortened by 0 bases and J by 12 bases, with 17 bases between the two germline ends. Per germline, CDR1 KGHSH and CDR2 LQKENI. This CDR3 has 14 residues. The CDR3 nucleotides read TGTGCCAGCTCACCACCGTCAGGGTGGGCTGTGTCTTTCTTT. Translated: CASSPPSGWAVSFF.

The chain uses TRBV13 and TRBJ2-7, with D hard to call. Germline values: CDR1 PRHDT, CDR2 FYEKMQ (reference sequence). CDR3 size: 14 residues. Trimming pared 3 bases from V and 5 bases from J, leaving 14 bases between. The CDR3 protein is CASSFPGPNHEQYF. The CDR3 nucleotides read TGTGCCAGCAGCTTCCCGGGCCCCAACCACGAGCAGTACTTC.

The chain employs TRBV10-3 and TRBJ2-7, with D maybe TRBD2 (5 bases). CDR1 and CDR2 (germline): ENHRY, SYGVKD. Trimming took off 4 bases at V and 6 bases at J, with 19 bases between the two ends. CDR3 length equals 15 residues. In nucleotides, the CDR3 is TGTGCCATCAGTGGGGGTAGCGTCGTCAGTGGCGAGCAGTACTTC. This gives the protein CAISGGSVVSGEQYF.

The CDR3 sequence is CASSPGLGLAGPNEQFF. Here the CDR3 DNA reads TGTGCCAGCAGCCCCGGTCTGGGACTAGCGGGCCCAAATGAGCAGTTCTTC. The J gene is TRBJ2-1, the V gene TRBV11-2, with 12 bases fitting TRBD2. V shed 5 bases, J shed 7 bases, and the junction held 12 bases outside the gene matches. Germline CDR1 is SGHAT and CDR2 is FQNNGV. The CDR3 is 17 amino acids.

The chain is built from TRBV7-6 and TRBJ2-1; weak D call: TRBD2 (5 bases). The CDR3 covers 13 residues. Trimming cost V 6 bases and J 5 bases, with 11 bases left between them. Germline-derived CDR1 and CDR2 are SGHVS and FNYEAQ. The chain's CDR3 is CASRPEGHNEQFF. DNA of the CDR3: TGTGCCAGCAGGCCCGAGGGCCACAATGAGCAGTTCTTC.

The chain uses TRBV27 and TRBJ1-4; unclear D gene. Trimming took off 2 bases at V and 7 bases at J, with 14 bases between the two ends. This CDR3 comprises 15 residues. Germline V gives CDR1 MNHEY, CDR2 SMNVEV (reference sequence). The CDR3 nucleotides read TGTGCCAGCAGTTTAAATGGGCCGCGAGCTGAAAAACTGTTTTTT. Translated: CASSLNGPRAEKLFF. The full variable domain, completed using reference TRBV27 and TRBJ1-4, is EAQVTQNPRYLITVTGKKLTVTCSQNMNHEYMSWYRQDPGLGLRQIYYSMNVEVTDKGDVPEGYKVSRKEKRNFPLILESPSPNQTSLYFCASSLNGPRAEKLFFGSGTQLSVL.

The CDR3: CASSYGGYGYTF. CDR3 in DNA: TGTGCCAGCAGTTACGGAGGTTATGGCTACACCTTC. V and J are TRBV6-5 and TRBJ1-2, with D unresolved. V lost 2 bases and J 5 bases, leaving 6 bases between the germline ends. The length of the CDR3 is 12 residues. From germline, CDR1 is MNHEY and CDR2 SVGAGI.

The J gene is TRBJ1-5, the V gene TRBV6-5; D remains ambiguous. This CDR3 comprises 14 residues. Germline V gives CDR1 MNHEY, CDR2 SVGAGI. V was clipped by 5 bases and J by 6 bases, with 14 bases between them. CDR3 amino acids: CASSPLGGGQPQHF. For the CDR3, the DNA is TGTGCCAGCAGTCCCCTGGGCGGAGGTCAGCCCCAGCATTTT.

This sequence joins TRBV30 and TRBJ2-1; TRBD2 matches 7 bases. CDR3 length equals 15 residues. Germline CDR1 GTSNPN, CDR2 SVGIG (reference sequence). V shed 3 bases, J shed 4 bases, and the junction held 9 bases outside the gene matches. The CDR3 region is CAWSPTSPRYNEQFF. CDR3 DNA sequence: TGTGCCTGGAGCCCGACTAGCCCAAGATACAATGAGCAGTTCTTC.

The chain uses TRBV4-3 and TRBJ2-7; 10 bases line up with TRBD2. Trimming removed 0 bases from V and 0 bases from J; junction bases left unmatched: 17. CDR3 length: 21 residues. Germline V gives CDR1 LGHNA, CDR2 YSLEER. In DNA form, the CDR3 reads TGCGCCAGCAGCCAAGATAGGAGAGGGGCTAGCGGGAGTCTCTACTCCTACGAGCAGTACTTC. Translation: CASSQDRRGASGSLYSYEQYF.

The chain couples TRBV25-1 to TRBJ2-3; D uncertain. The ends were cut back, 1 base at V and 0 bases at J, with 11 bases in the middle. The germline gives CDR1 MGHDK, CDR2 SYGVNS. CDR3 size: 16 residues. The CDR3 region is CASSELGRISTDTQYF. The CDR3 DNA is TGTGCCAGCAGTGAATTAGGCCGGATTAGCACAGATACGCAGTATTTT.

CDR3 amino acids: CASRSVVAGEQYF. CDR3 DNA: TGTGCCAGCAGGAGTGTTGTGGCGGGGGAGCAGTACTTC. The V gene is TRBV6-5, the J gene TRBJ2-7, with D perhaps matching TRBD2 (6 bases). Germline CDR1 and CDR2: MNHEY and SVGAGI. With 6 bases removed from V and 7 bases from J, the gap between germline ends came to 16 bases. The CDR3 loop spans 13 amino acids.

V gene TRBV12-1 combines with J gene TRBJ2-1; TRBD2 was called by the table and not checked on the DNA. TRBV12-1 is deemed a pseudogene. CDR3 size: 12 residues. The CDR3: CASTRLRREQFF. The CDR3 nucleotides are TGTGCCAGCACCCGGTTACGGAGGGAGCAGTTCTTC.

The rearrangement uses TRBV27 and TRBJ2-1, with D perhaps TRBD2 (6 bases). Germline CDR1 and CDR2: MNHEY and SMNVEV (reference sequence). The CDR3 is 12 residues long. V lost 6 bases to trimming and J lost 8 bases, with 11 bases between them. This CDR3 reads CASSRRGYEQFF. The CDR3 DNA follows: TGTGCCAGCAGCAGGAGGGGTTATGAGCAGTTCTTC.